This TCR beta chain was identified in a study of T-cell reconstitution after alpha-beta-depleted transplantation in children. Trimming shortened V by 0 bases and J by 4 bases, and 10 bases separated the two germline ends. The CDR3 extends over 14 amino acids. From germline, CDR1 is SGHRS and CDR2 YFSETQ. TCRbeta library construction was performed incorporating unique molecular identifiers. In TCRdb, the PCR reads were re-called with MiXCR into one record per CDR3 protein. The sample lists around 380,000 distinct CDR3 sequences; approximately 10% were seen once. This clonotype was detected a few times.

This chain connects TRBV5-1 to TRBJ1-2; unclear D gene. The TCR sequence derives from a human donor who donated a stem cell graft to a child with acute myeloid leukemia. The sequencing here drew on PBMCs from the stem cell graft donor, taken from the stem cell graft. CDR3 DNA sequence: TGCGCCAGCAGCTTGGAGGGCAGTCTCTATGGCTACACCTTC. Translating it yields CASSLEGSLYGYTF.